The sequence of this TCR beta chain was determined in a study of blood T cells in healthy people across ages. Study outcomes and limitations: PBMCs were not sorted, which prevented a conclusive comparison of naive versus antigen-experienced cells.

For the second PCR, which ran for roughly 6 to 11 cycles, a sample-barcoded 5' primer and a J-beta primer mix were used. TCRdb independently ran MiXCR on the 5' RACE reads; one entry per CDR3 protein. The sample holds about 1.8 million distinct CDR3 sequences, just under 50% seen once. On this clonotype: The antigen remains undetermined.

Between the trimmed V and J ends, which lost 7 bases and 0 bases, there was a span of 13 bases. The germline V gene encodes CDR1 DFQATT and CDR2 SNEGSKA (reference sequence). The CDR3 runs to 15 residues. Ranging in age from about 6 to 90, the donors were healthy Caucasian individuals from Russia. At least 7 million PBMCs were isolated per sample. J is TRBJ2-6 and V is TRBV20-1; maybe TRBD1 (7 bases). This receptor was identified in a woman between 40 and 50 years old in good health. Specimen: blood. The CDR3 reads CSVGRGASGANVLTF. As DNA, the CDR3 is TGCAGTGTAGGCAGGGGGGCCTCTGGGGCCAACGTCCTGACTTTC.